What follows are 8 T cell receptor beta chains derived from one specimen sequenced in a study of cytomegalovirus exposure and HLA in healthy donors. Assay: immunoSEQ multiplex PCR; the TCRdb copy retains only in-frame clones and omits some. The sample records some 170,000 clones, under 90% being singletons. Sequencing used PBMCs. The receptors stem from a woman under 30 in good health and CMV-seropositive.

The CDR3 DNA sequence: TGCAGTGCTATCTACCGTACTACGCAGTATTTT. Translated: CSAIYRTTQYF. This chain uses TRBV20-1 with TRBJ2-3; no clear D gene. The CDR3 sequence is 11 residues long. Germline V gene data show CDR1 as DFQATT and CDR2 as SNEGSKA (reference sequence). Trimming removed 4 bases at V and 8 bases at J, with 10 bases between.

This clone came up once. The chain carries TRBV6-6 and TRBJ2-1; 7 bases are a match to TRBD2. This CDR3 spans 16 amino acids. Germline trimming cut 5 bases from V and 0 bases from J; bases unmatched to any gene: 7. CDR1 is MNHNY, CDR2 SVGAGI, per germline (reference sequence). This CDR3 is CASSPPSGNSYNEQFF. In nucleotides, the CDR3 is TGTGCCAGCAGTCCACCTAGCGGTAACTCCTACAATGAGCAGTTCTTC.

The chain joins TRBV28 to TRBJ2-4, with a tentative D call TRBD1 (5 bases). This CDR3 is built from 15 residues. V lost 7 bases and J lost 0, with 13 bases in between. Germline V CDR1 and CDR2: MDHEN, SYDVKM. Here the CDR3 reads CASNSQELAKNIQYF. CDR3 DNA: TGTGCCAGCAATTCACAGGAACTAGCCAAAAACATTCAGTACTTC.

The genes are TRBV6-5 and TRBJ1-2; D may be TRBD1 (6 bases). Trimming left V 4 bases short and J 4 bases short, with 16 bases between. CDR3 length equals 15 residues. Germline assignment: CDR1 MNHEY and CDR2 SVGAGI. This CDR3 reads CASSSGTLGGYGYTF. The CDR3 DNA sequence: TGTGCCAGCAGTTCCGGGACACTTGGAGGCTATGGCTACACCTTC.

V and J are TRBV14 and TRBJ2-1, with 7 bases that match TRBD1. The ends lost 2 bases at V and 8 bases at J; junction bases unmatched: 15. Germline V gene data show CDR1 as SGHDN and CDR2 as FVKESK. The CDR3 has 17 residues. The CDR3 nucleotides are TGTGCCAGCAGCCAAACGAGGAAGGCAGGGGGTGGTGATGAGCAGTTCTTC. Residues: CASSQTRKAGGGDEQFF.

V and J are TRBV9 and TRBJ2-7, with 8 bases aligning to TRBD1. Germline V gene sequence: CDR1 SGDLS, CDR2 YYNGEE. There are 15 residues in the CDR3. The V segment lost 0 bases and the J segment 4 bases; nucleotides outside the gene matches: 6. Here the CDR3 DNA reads TGTGCCAGCAGCGTAGGTGTAGGACAGGGTTACGAGCAGTACTTC. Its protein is CASSVGVGQGYEQYF.

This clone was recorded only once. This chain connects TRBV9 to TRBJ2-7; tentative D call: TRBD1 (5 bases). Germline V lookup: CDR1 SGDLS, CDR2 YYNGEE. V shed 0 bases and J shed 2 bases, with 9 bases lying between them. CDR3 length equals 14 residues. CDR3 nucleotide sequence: TGTGCCAGCAGCGTAGGGGCAGGGACCTACGAGCAGTACTTC. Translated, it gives CASSVGAGTYEQYF.

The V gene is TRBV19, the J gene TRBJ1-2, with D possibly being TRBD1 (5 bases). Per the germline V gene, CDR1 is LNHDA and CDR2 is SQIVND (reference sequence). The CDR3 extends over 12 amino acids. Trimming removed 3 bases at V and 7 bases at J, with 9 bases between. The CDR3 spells CASSMGHFGYTF. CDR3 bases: TGTGCCAGTAGTATGGGGCACTTTGGCTACACCTTC.